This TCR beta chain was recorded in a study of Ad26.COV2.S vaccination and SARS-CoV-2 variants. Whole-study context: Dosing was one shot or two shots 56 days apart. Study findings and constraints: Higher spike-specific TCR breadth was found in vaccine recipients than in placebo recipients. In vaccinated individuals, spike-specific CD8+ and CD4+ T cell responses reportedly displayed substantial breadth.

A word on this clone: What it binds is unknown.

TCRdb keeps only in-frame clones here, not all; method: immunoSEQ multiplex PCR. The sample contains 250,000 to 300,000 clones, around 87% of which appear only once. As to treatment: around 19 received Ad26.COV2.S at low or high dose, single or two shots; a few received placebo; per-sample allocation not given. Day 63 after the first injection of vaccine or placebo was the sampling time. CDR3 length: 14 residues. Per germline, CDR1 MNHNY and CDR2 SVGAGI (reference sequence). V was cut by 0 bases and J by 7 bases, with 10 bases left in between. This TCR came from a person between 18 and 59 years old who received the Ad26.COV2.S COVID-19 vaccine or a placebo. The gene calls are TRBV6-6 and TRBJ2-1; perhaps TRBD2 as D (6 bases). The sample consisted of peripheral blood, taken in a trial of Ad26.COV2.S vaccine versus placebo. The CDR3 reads CASSYSGGPNEQFF. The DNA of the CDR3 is TGTGCCAGCAGTTACTCGGGGGGTCCGAATGAGCAGTTCTTC.